Below, one TCR beta chain is given with its context. What it binds is unknown. Repertoires were generated with immunoSEQ multiplex PCR, while TCRdb's copy carries only in-frame clones and drops some. The repertoire holds 80,000 to 130,000 clones, roughly 89% seen once, with about 3% in the top ten. These data originate in a study of T cell responses to AZD1222 COVID-19 vaccine. Study findings and constraints: Spike-specific TCR breadth and depth were elevated following two AZD1222 doses.

CDR3 length: 16 amino acids. V shed 0 bases and J shed 8 bases, with 16 bases lying between them. Germline assignment: CDR1 MNHEY and CDR2 SVGAGI. The V call is TRBV6-5, the J call TRBJ2-2; TRBD1 might be the D (5 bases). The origin of this receptor is an adult in good health. This material consisted of peripheral blood, taken on day 0 of AZD1222 vaccination. The CDR3 spells CASSYSKGQPGGELFF. The CDR3 nucleotides are TGTGCCAGCAGTTACTCGAAAGGACAACCTGGGGGGGAGCTGTTTTTT.